Presented here are 29 T cell receptor beta chains from one specimen sequenced in a study of T cells in Graves' hyperthyroidism and ophthalmopathy. TCR beta CDR3 region amplification was performed from RNA transcripts. First-round RT-PCR of the TCR CDR3 relied on the HTBI primer set. TCRdb processed the multiplex PCR reads anew with MiXCR; each CDR3 protein has one entry. The sample holds a few hundred thousand distinct CDR3 sequences, approximately 14% seen once. Sequencing was performed on blood. These receptors were obtained from a woman in her sixties with Graves' ophthalmopathy.

In this sample, this clonotype turned up many times. CDR3 DNA sequence: TGTGCCAGCAGCCCTGACATCTCTAGCACAGATACGCAGTATTTT. It codes for CASSPDISSTDTQYF. V is TRBV11-2 and J is TRBJ2-3, with D hard to call. CDR3 length: 15 residues. The V end lost 5 bases, the J end lost 0 bases, and 12 bases lay between the germline ends. Germline V lookup: CDR1 SGHAT, CDR2 FQNNGV.

The sample holds many counts of this clonotype. This sequence joins TRBV2 and TRBJ1-1; D unresolved. The CDR3 has 13 amino acids. Trimming removed 7 bases at V and 0 bases at J, with 9 bases between. Germline-derived CDR1 and CDR2 are SNHLY and FYNNEI. CDR3 region: CASIINLNTEAFF. The CDR3, as DNA: TGTGCCAGCATCATTAACTTGAACACTGAAGCTTTCTTT. The variable domain in full, completed from reference TRBV2 and TRBJ1-1, reads EPEVTQTPSHQVTQMGQEVILRCVPISNHLYFYWYRQILGQKVEFLVSFYNNEISEKSEIFDDQFSVERPDGSNFTLKIRSTKLEDSAMYFCASIINLNTEAFFGQGTRLTVV.

Many counts were recorded for this clonotype. The chain joins TRBV7-3 to TRBJ2-3; TRBD2 matches at 9 bases. The V gene's germline CDR1 is SGHTA and CDR2 FQGTGA. J lost 5 bases, V lost 5 bases, and 5 bases had no gene match. CDR3 size: 14 residues. The CDR3 DNA sequence: TGTGCCAGCAGCCGGACTAGCGCGGGAGATACGCAGTATTTT. Translating it yields CASSRTSAGDTQYF.

CDR3 coding DNA: TGTGCCAGCAGCTCTTCTAGATCCACAGATACGCAGTATTTT. Translating it yields CASSSSRSTDTQYF. This chain uses TRBV7-4 with TRBJ2-3; D ambiguous. The CDR3 length is 14 residues. In germline, CDR1 is SGHVT, CDR2 SQSDAQ. V lost 4 bases, J lost 2 bases, and 10 bases lay in between.

This clonotype was seen at least ten times. This sequence joins TRBV7-9 and TRBJ2-1, with D unclear. The germline V gene has CDR1 SEHNR and CDR2 FQNEAQ (reference sequence). This CDR3 has 14 amino acids. Trimming removed 1 base from V and 8 bases from J, with 12 bases in between. DNA for the CDR3: TGTGCCAGCAGCTTAGTTGCGGCTCCCCATGAGCAGTTCTTC. It yields the protein CASSLVAAPHEQFF. Combining the CDR3 with reference TRBV7-9 and TRBJ2-1 gives the whole variable domain DTGVSQNPRHKITKRGQNVTFRCDPISEHNRLYWYRQTLGQGPEFLTYFQNEAQLEKSRLLSDRFSAERPKGSFSTLEIQRTEQGDSAMYLCASSLVAAPHEQFFGPGTRLTVL.

This clonotype was recorded at least ten times. The chain links TRBV7-2 to TRBJ2-1; TRBD1 or TRBD2 may be the D gene (5 bases each). V was shortened by 5 bases and J by 0 bases, with 11 bases between the two germline ends. The CDR3 runs 15 residues. From germline, CDR1 is SGHTA and CDR2 FQGNSA. The CDR3 here is CASSEGPVSYNEQFF. CDR3 nucleotides: TGTGCCAGCAGCGAGGGACCGGTCTCCTACAATGAGCAGTTCTTC.

This sequence joins TRBV19 and TRBJ2-2, with D possibly TRBD1 on 5 matching bases. Germline CDR1 is LNHDA and CDR2 is SQIVND (reference sequence). V shed 5 bases and J shed 4 bases, with 14 bases lying between them. The CDR3 length is 15 residues. CDR3 nucleotide sequence: TGTGCCAGTAGTGTTGACAGCTCGAGCACCGGGGAGCTGTTTTTT. Amino acid sequence: CASSVDSSSTGELFF. Complete variable domain (other parts from reference TRBV19 and TRBJ2-2): DGGITQSPKYLFRKEGQNVTLSCEQNLNHDAMYWYRQDPGQGLRLIYYSQIVNDFQKGDIAEGYSVSREKKESFPLTVTSAQKNPTAFYLCASSVDSSSTGELFFGEGSRLTVL.

Only a few counts were recorded for this clonotype. The CDR3 is CASSRDYLSSTGELFF. As DNA, the CDR3 is TGTGCCAGTAGTAGGGACTACCTCTCGAGCACCGGGGAGCTGTTTTTT. The V and J genes are TRBV19 and TRBJ2-2, with TRBD2 matching over 7 bases. In germline, CDR1 is LNHDA, CDR2 SQIVND (reference sequence). After removal of 4 bases from V and 4 bases from J, the junction contained 9 bases not matched to a gene. There are 16 residues in the CDR3.

This clonotype was detected only a few times. The chain couples TRBV3-1 to TRBJ1-2; 7 bases are shared with TRBD1. CDR1 is LGHDT and CDR2 is YNNKEL in the germline V gene (reference sequence). The V and J ends lost 3 bases and 7 bases, in that order; junction bases with no gene match: 5. This CDR3 contains 13 residues. The CDR3: CASSQVGGAGYTF. In DNA form, the CDR3 reads TGTGCCAGCAGCCAGGTAGGGGGCGCTGGCTACACCTTC.

This clonotype has a handful of counts. The chain employs TRBV7-3 and TRBJ2-2; D not resolved. CDR1 is SGHTA, CDR2 FQGTGA, per germline. V lost 4 bases to trimming and J lost 4 bases, with 13 bases between them. The CDR3 is 15 residues long. DNA of the CDR3: TGTGCCAGCAGCTCTCCGACAAGGGCCACCGGGGAGCTGTTTTTT. Translation: CASSSPTRATGELFF.

This clonotype was counted only a few times. The chain recombines TRBV10-3 with TRBJ2-5; D might be TRBD2 (6 bases). This CDR3 contains 13 residues. Trimming stripped 6 bases from V and 14 bases from J, with 22 bases between. The germline V gene has CDR1 ENHRY and CDR2 SYGVKD. The CDR3 sequence: CAISETGTLILYF. CDR3 nucleotides: TGTGCCATCAGCGAAACCGGGACTTTAATTTTATACTTC.

This clonotype came up a few times. This chain connects TRBV5-1 to TRBJ2-5, with D maybe TRBD1 (5 bases). CDR1 is SGHRS, CDR2 YFSETQ, per germline. CDR3 length: 12 residues. Trimming took off 5 bases at V and 5 bases at J, with 10 bases between the two ends. The CDR3 reads CASSPTEETQYF. In DNA form, the CDR3 reads TGCGCCAGCAGTCCGACAGAGGAGACCCAGTACTTC.

This clonotype was recorded at least ten times. This sequence joins TRBV10-3 and TRBJ2-3, with 9 positions matching TRBD2. CDR1 and CDR2 from the germline V gene are ENHRY and SYGVKD. V trimming: 0 bases; J trimming: 4 bases; junction bases outside the gene matches: 2. This CDR3 spans 15 amino acids. The CDR3 loop is CAISESSGSADTQYF. The CDR3 DNA reads as TGTGCCATCAGTGAGTCTAGCGGGAGTGCAGATACGCAGTATTTT.

In this sample, this clonotype turned up many times. This chain connects TRBV6-1 to TRBJ1-1; possibly TRBD1 for D (5 bases). Trimming stripped 8 bases from V and 6 bases from J, with 22 bases between. The germline V gene encodes CDR1 MNHNS and CDR2 SASEGT. The CDR3 has 15 residues. CDR3: CASVRSAGGRAEAFF. In DNA form, the CDR3 reads TGTGCCAGCGTAAGATCCGCGGGGGGTCGCGCTGAAGCTTTCTTT.

The chain joins TRBV5-6 to TRBJ2-5; TRBD1 might be the D (6 bases). The CDR3 spans 16 residues. V was clipped by 2 bases and J by 5 bases, with 19 bases between them. Germline V gene sequence: CDR1 SGHDT, CDR2 YYEEEE. The CDR3 spells CASSLSGQGLRETQYF. CDR3 nucleotides: TGTGCCAGCAGCTTATCGGGACAAGGGCTCCGGGAGACCCAGTACTTC. The full variable domain, its missing parts supplied by reference TRBV5-6 and TRBJ2-5, is DAGVTQSPTHLIKTRGQQVTLRCSPKSGHDTVSWYQQALGQGPQFIFQYYEEEERQRGNFPDRFSGHQFPNYSSELNVNALLLGDSALYLCASSLSGQGLRETQYFGPGTRLLVL.

This clonotype was detected many times. This chain joins TRBV12-3 or TRBV12-4 and TRBJ2-5; 8 nucleotides agree with TRBD1. The CDR3 runs to 15 residues. Trimming removed 3 bases from V and 0 bases from J; junction bases left unmatched: 3. The CDR3 here is CASSLGQVNQETQYF. In DNA form, the CDR3 reads TGTGCCAGCAGTTTGGGACAGGTAAACCAAGAGACCCAGTACTTC.

The J gene is TRBJ1-1, the V gene TRBV20-1; D may be TRBD1 (6 bases). CDR3 length: 16 amino acids. Between the trimmed V and J ends, which lost 0 bases and 1 base, there was a span of 15 bases. CDR1 DFQATT and CDR2 SNEGSKA come from the germline V gene (reference sequence). CDR3 loop: CSAREPGGLRNTEAFF. CDR3 bases: TGCAGTGCTAGAGAACCCGGGGGGCTAAGGAACACTGAAGCTTTCTTT.

A few counts support this clonotype. The genes are TRBV19 and TRBJ1-1; D is undetermined. This CDR3 is built from 17 residues. The V gene lost 2 bases and the J gene lost 4 bases, with 20 bases spanning the gap. The germline V gene has CDR1 LNHDA and CDR2 SQIVND (reference sequence). The CDR3 DNA sequence: TGTGCCAGTAGTATAAACCCGACCGCCCAGCTTGGCACTGAAGCTTTCTTT. It encodes CASSINPTAQLGTEAFF.

This clonotype was counted only a few times. This chain joins TRBV19 and TRBJ2-7, with D unresolved. Trimming removed 7 bases at V and 3 bases at J, with 16 bases between. Germline V CDR1 and CDR2: LNHDA, SQIVND (reference sequence). The CDR3 is 14 amino acids. CDR3 nucleotide sequence: TGTGCCAGTACCTCCGGGCCCTTTGACTACGAGCAGTACTTC. Protein sequence: CASTSGPFDYEQYF.

This clonotype was detected a few times. This clone may be a read error of a much larger clone one base away. V gene TRBV28 combines with J gene TRBJ1-1, with D possibly matching TRBD1 (5 bases). The V gene's germline CDR1 is MDHEN and CDR2 SYDVKM. CDR3 length equals 15 residues. CDR3 protein: CASSLSRVMNTEASF. CDR3 sequence (DNA): TGTGCCAGCAGTTTAAGCAGGGTCATGAACACTGAAGCTTCCTTT.

This chain joins TRBV28 and TRBJ1-2; 8 positions agree with TRBD1. The junction had 11 bases not matched to a gene; V was cut back by 7 bases and J by 4 bases. CDR1 and CDR2 (germline): MDHEN, SYDVKM. The CDR3 totals 15 residues. CDR3 nucleotides: TGTGCCAGCACCCCCTATGGCACAGGGGGCTATGGCTACACCTTC. The encoded protein is CASTPYGTGGYGYTF.

As regards this clonotype: A much larger clone is a single base away; this may be a read error. This rearrangement joins TRBV10-3 to TRBJ2-7; D is uncertain. This CDR3 spans 14 amino acids. V lost 2 bases and J lost 0, with 8 bases in between. Germline CDR1 and CDR2: ENHRY and SYGVKD. The CDR3 DNA reads TGTGCCATCAGTGAGCTGAACAACTCCTACGAGCAGTACTTC. Translated: CAISELNNSYEQYF.

The chain links TRBV7-2 to TRBJ2-2, with 13 bases matching TRBD2. The length of the CDR3 is 17 residues. Germline assignment: CDR1 SGHTA and CDR2 FQGNSA. Unmatched junction bases numbered 6, after V lost 3 bases and J lost 5 bases. CDR3 residues: CASSFGLAGVGTGELFF. CDR3 sequence (DNA): TGTGCCAGCAGCTTTGGACTAGCGGGAGTGGGTACCGGGGAGCTGTTTTTT. Filled out from reference TRBV7-2 and TRBJ2-2, the complete variable domain reads GAGVSQSPSNKVTEKGKDVELRCDPISGHTALYWYRQSLGQGLEFLIYFQGNSAPDKSGLPSDRFSAERTGGSVSTLTIQRTQQEDSAVYLCASSFGLAGVGTGELFFGEGSRLTVL.

The chain joins TRBV10-3 to TRBJ2-7; TRBD2 agrees at 11 bases. The germline CDR1 and CDR2 sequences are ENHRY and SYGVKD. V lost 7 bases and J lost 3; bases outside the gene matches: 2. The CDR3 is made up of 13 amino acids. The chain's CDR3 is CAIMTSGNYEQYF. Written as DNA, the CDR3 is TGTGCCATCATGACTAGCGGGAACTACGAGCAGTACTTC.

This clonotype was detected many times. This chain joins TRBV7-2 and TRBJ2-3, with D possibly being TRBD1 (5 bases). This CDR3 comprises 16 residues. Looked up from germline, CDR1 is SGHTA and CDR2 is FQGNSA. V was shortened by 3 bases and J by 2 bases, with 15 bases between the two germline ends. CDR3 amino acids: CASSLSRQTFTDTQYF. In nucleotides, the CDR3 is TGTGCCAGCAGCTTGAGCCGACAGACCTTCACAGATACGCAGTATTTT.

This clonotype was recorded many times. The rearrangement joins TRBV29-1 to TRBJ1-1, with a possible D match to TRBD1 (5 bases). This CDR3 spans 14 amino acids. Germline values: CDR1 SQVTM, CDR2 ANQGSEA. Trimming pared 1 base from V and 1 base from J, leaving 10 bases between. The CDR3 loop reads CSVEAGRGNTEAFF. Written as DNA, the CDR3 is TGCAGCGTTGAAGCGGGGAGGGGGAACACTGAAGCTTTCTTT.

This clonotype was counted at least ten times. V gene TRBV6-2 or TRBV6-3 combines with J gene TRBJ2-7, with 8 bases identical to TRBD1. Germline lookup yields CDR1 MNHEY and CDR2 SVGEGT. There are 15 residues in the CDR3. The trim removed 6 bases at V and 3 bases at J, leaving 10 bases unmatched. The CDR3 DNA sequence: TGTGCCAGCAGCGATCCCGGGACAGGTTTCTACGAGCAGTACTTC. It yields the protein CASSDPGTGFYEQYF.

The chain employs TRBV4-1 and TRBJ2-2; 8 bases fit TRBD2. From germline, CDR1 is MGHRA and CDR2 YSYEKL. J was trimmed by 4 bases and V by 4 bases; bases with no gene match: 8. The CDR3 length is 16 residues. The CDR3 loop reads CASSPISGSGTGELFF. The CDR3 nucleotides read TGCGCCAGCAGCCCTATAAGCGGGAGCGGCACCGGGGAGCTGTTTTTT.

This clonotype came up many times. The rearrangement joins TRBV5-1 to TRBJ2-2; D is uncertain. The germline V gene has CDR1 SGHRS and CDR2 YFSETQ. This CDR3 spans 13 amino acids. V was shortened by 4 bases and J by 0 bases, with 4 bases between the two germline ends. Here the CDR3 DNA reads TGCGCCAGCAGCGACCCGAACACCGGGGAGCTGTTTTTT. Protein product: CASSDPNTGELFF.